This T cell receptor (beta chain) emerged from a study of T cell repertoires in cytomegalovirus infection. Study as a whole: Selected CMV epitopes included recently identified HLA-C-restricted ones as well as well-studied HLA-B-restricted ones.

The germline V gene has CDR1 LGHNA and CDR2 YSLEER. This CDR3 has 14 residues. Trimming took 1 base from V and 0 from J, leaving 7 bases between them. General study results and limits: Across the ex vivo response, the dominant clonotypes were HLA-C-restricted CMV-specific TCR beta clonotypes.

TCRdb called the reads again in MiXCR, with one record for every CDR3 protein. The profile covers tens of thousands of distinct CDR3 sequences, with over 15% appearing a single time and more than 20% taken by the ten largest. This clonotype has a handful of counts. Antigen: not known. Sequenced material: CD8+ T cells from cultured PBMCs, taken from culture after CMV antigen stimulation. This sequence originates from a human donor in good health (CMV status not recorded). Some clones in this sample may be carry-over from other donors' samples. The rearrangement links TRBV4-3 to TRBJ2-7; D unclear. The CDR3 nucleotides read TGCGCCAGCAGCCAAGGGGTCGGCTCCTACGAGCAGTACTTC. Its protein is CASSQGVGSYEQYF.